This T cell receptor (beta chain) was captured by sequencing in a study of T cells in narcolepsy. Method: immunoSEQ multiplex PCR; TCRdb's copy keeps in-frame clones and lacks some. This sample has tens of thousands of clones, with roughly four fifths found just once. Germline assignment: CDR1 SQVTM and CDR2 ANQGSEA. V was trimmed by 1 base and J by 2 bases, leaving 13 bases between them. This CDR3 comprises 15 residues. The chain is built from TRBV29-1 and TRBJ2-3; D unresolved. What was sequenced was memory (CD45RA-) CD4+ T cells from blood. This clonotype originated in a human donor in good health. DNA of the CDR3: TGCAGCGTTGAAGTGCTCGGGCAGGTCACAGATACGCAGTATTTT. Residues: CSVEVLGQVTDTQYF.